This T cell receptor (beta chain) was documented in a study of T cell responses to AZD1222 COVID-19 vaccine. General study results and limits: The study identified only six AZD1222 recipients as seropositive at baseline. Rises in breadth and depth of Spike-specific TCRs came after two AZD1222 doses. Mostly white British, mostly female donors; authors suggested clonal diversity may be underestimated.

The method was immunoSEQ multiplex PCR; TCRdb's version includes in-frame clones alone and lacks a portion of them. Counted here are about 130,000 clones, around 87% occurring once; the ten biggest clones make up over 9.5%. Germline V gene lookup returns CDR1 SGHRS and CDR2 YFSETQ. Trimming stripped 0 bases from V and 8 bases from J, with 17 bases between. The CDR3 is made up of 15 amino acids. A note on this clone: Its antigen is currently unknown.

V is TRBV5-1 and J is TRBJ1-2, with D possibly being TRBD1 (6 bases). The source material was peripheral blood, sampled on day 0 of AZD1222 vaccination. This TCR was recovered from an adult in good health. Here the CDR3 reads CASSLGSGAVSGYTF. The CDR3 DNA reads as TGCGCCAGCAGCTTGGGTTCAGGGGCTGTGAGCGGCTACACCTTC. Together with reference TRBV5-1 and TRBJ1-2, the CDR3 gives the full variable domain: KAGVTQTPRYLIKTRGQQVTLSCSPISGHRSVSWYQQTPGQGLQFLFEYFSETQRNKGNFPGRFSGRQFSNSRSEMNVSTLELGDSALYLCASSLGSGAVSGYTFGSGTRLTVV.